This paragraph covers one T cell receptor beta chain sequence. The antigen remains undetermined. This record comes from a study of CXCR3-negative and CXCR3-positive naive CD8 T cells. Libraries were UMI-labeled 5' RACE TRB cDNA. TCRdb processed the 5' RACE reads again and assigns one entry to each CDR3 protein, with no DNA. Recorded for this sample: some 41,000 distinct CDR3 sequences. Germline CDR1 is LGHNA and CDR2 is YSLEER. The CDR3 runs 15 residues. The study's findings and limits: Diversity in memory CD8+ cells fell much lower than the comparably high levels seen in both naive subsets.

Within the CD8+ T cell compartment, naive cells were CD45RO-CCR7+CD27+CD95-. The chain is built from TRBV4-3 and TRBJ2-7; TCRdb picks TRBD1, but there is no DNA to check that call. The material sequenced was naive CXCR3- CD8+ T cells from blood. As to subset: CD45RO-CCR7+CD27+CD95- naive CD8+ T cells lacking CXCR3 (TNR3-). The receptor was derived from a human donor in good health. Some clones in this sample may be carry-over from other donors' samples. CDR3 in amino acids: CASSQSQGSSYEQYF.